This is a list of T cell receptor beta chains from one sample in a study of T cells after posttransplantation cyclophosphamide. Here immunoSEQ multiplex PCR was the method, and the copy in TCRdb shows in-frame clones only, minus some. Sampling found more than 7,500 clones, none seen once. The starting material was PBMCs, obtained 350 to 390 days after allogeneic stem cell transplant with posttransplant cyclophosphamide. The receptors here all came from a male patient in his fifties or sixties who received an allogeneic stem cell transplant from a related donor and was CMV-positive. Some T cells could come from the graft donor. Both conserved end residues are trimmed from each CDR3. Each record gives: V gene, CDR3 protein.

V: TRBV5-6
CDR3: ASSWGQGREPQH

V: TRBV2
CDR3: ASSEGDFLQPKNIQY

V: TRBV19
CDR3: ASSEQGYGYT

V: TRBV7-6
CDR3: ASSLDIPGGAGNTIY

V: TRBV6-1
CDR3: ASTLAGREQF

V: TRBV11-2
CDR3: ASREGLAGQRGQETQY

V: TRBV5-8
CDR3: ASLRGPSYEQY

V: TRBV19
CDR3: ASTQSPSSYEQY

V: TRBV5-1
CDR3: ASSLVPGAPTEAF

V: TRBV4-3
CDR3: ASSPLTGLREQY